These 25 T cell receptor beta chains share one sample of origin, sequenced in a study of T cell responses to AZD1222 COVID-19 vaccine. Sequencing was performed with immunoSEQ multiplex PCR; in TCRdb, only in-frame clones are kept and a portion is missing. The data contain fewer than 180,000 clones, 94% of them singletons. This specimen was peripheral blood, taken on day 0 of AZD1222 vaccination. The origin of the receptors is an adult in good health.

The V and J genes are TRBV12-5 and TRBJ1-4; weak D call: TRBD1 (6 bases). V shed 0 bases and J shed 6 bases, with 11 bases lying between them. The CDR3 consists of 15 residues. The germline V gene has CDR1 LGHNT and CDR2 FRNRAP. The chain's CDR3 is CASGLVQGGDEKLFF. The CDR3 coding sequence is TGTGCTAGTGGTTTGGTACAGGGCGGTGATGAAAAACTGTTTTTT.

The chain has TRBV5-4 and TRBJ1-6; the D gene is possibly TRBD1 (6 bases). V was cut by 10 bases and J by 7 bases, with 12 bases left in between. There are 12 residues in the CDR3. In germline, CDR1 is SGHNT, CDR2 YYREEE (reference sequence). For the CDR3, the DNA is TGTGCCTGCTCGGGGGCAAATTCACCCCTCCACTTT. Translating gives CACSGANSPLHF.

The chain's CDR3 is CASRGRTGAWEKLFF. For the CDR3, the DNA is TGTGCCAGCAGGGGGAGGACAGGGGCATGGGAAAAACTGTTTTTT. This chain joins TRBV28 and TRBJ1-4; TRBD1 matches at 9 bases. Germline CDR1 reads MDHEN; CDR2 reads SYDVKM. This CDR3 region has 15 residues. V lost 6 bases to trimming and J lost 8 bases; unmatched junction nucleotides: 10.

CDR3 amino acids: CASNPGGTSRYGYTF. The CDR3 nucleotides are TGTGCCAGCAACCCAGGAGGGACCAGTCGGTACGGCTACACCTTC. V and J are TRBV19 and TRBJ1-2, with a weak D call TRBD1 (5 bases). The CDR3 runs to 15 residues. Per the germline V gene, CDR1 is LNHDA and CDR2 is SQIVND (reference sequence). The V end lost 9 bases, the J end lost 8 bases, and 25 bases lay between the germline ends.

The rearrangement links TRBV5-1 to TRBJ2-1, with 8 bases fitting TRBD2. J lost 3 bases, V lost 1 base, and 3 bases had no gene match. This CDR3 region has 15 residues. Germline V gene lookup returns CDR1 SGHRS and CDR2 YFSETQ. The chain's CDR3 is CASSLSGGNYNEQFF. The DNA of the CDR3 is TGCGCCAGCAGCTTGAGCGGGGGAAACTACAATGAGCAGTTCTTC.

The chain has TRBV9 and TRBJ1-6; 8 nucleotides align to TRBD1. The junction had 6 bases not matched to a gene; V was cut back by 4 bases and J by 0 bases. The length of the CDR3 is 17 residues. In germline, CDR1 is SGDLS, CDR2 YYNGEE. The chain's CDR3 is CASSQGAASSYNSPLHF. CDR3 nucleotides: TGTGCCAGCAGCCAGGGGGCAGCTAGCTCCTATAATTCACCCCTCCACTTT.

The chain joins TRBV7-9 to TRBJ2-1; D is ambiguous. This CDR3 has 13 residues. Trimming removed 0 bases at V and 1 base at J, with 1 base between. Germline values: CDR1 SEHNR, CDR2 FQNEAQ (reference sequence). The chain's CDR3 is CASSLASYNEQFF. CDR3 bases: TGTGCCAGCAGCTTAGCGTCCTACAATGAGCAGTTCTTC.

The chain joins TRBV5-6 to TRBJ2-3; 7 positions agree with TRBD1. This CDR3 has 15 amino acids. Germline V gene lookup returns CDR1 SGHDT and CDR2 YYEEEE. V dropped 2 bases and J dropped 5; count of bases not matched to a gene: 8. The CDR3 nucleotides read TGTGCCAGCAGCTTAAGGACAGGTTCAGGAGATACGCAGTATTTT. Its translation: CASSLRTGSGDTQYF.

The J gene is TRBJ2-1, the V gene TRBV6-5; TRBD1 aligns across 7 bases. This CDR3 comprises 16 residues. Germline CDR1 and CDR2: MNHEY and SVGAGI. J lost 5 bases, V lost 0 bases, and 7 bases had no gene match. CDR3 bases: TGTGCCAGCAGTTACTCGACAGGGTCCCAAAACAATGAGCAGTTCTTC. This translates into CASSYSTGSQNNEQFF.

The chain combines TRBV19 with TRBJ2-1, with D perhaps TRBD2 (6 bases). The V end was cut by 3 bases, the J end by 6 bases, with 18 bases between. The germline gives CDR1 LNHDA, CDR2 SQIVND (reference sequence). The CDR3 is 16 residues long. The CDR3 nucleotides are TGTGCCAGTAGTATGGGCTATGGCGGGATGGGCAATGAGCAGTTCTTC. Translation gives CASSMGYGGMGNEQFF.

This rearrangement joins TRBV6-4 to TRBJ1-1; TRBD1 matches 9 bases. The CDR3 loop spans 12 amino acids. V was pared by 6 bases and J by 7 bases, with 3 bases of the junction left unmatched. CDR1 is MRHNA, CDR2 SNTAGT, per germline. CDR3 coding DNA: TGTGCCAGCAGACAGGGGGCCGGTGAAGCTTTCTTT. Translated, it gives CASRQGAGEAFF.

The rearrangement uses TRBV7-8 and TRBJ1-3; TRBD1 is a possible D gene (6 bases). CDR1 SGHVS and CDR2 FQNEAQ come from the germline V gene. V lost 5 bases, J lost 4 bases, and 21 bases lay in between. The CDR3 totals 17 residues. CDR3 protein: CASSQSPGQGKGNTIYF. CDR3 sequence (DNA): TGTGCCAGCAGCCAAAGCCCCGGGCAGGGGAAAGGAAACACCATATATTTT. Looking up the rest from reference TRBV7-8 and TRBJ1-3 gives the full variable domain: GAGVSQSPRYKVAKRGQDVALRCDPISGHVSLFWYQQALGQGPEFLTYFQNEAQLDKSGLPSDRFFAERPEGSVSTLKIQRTQQEDSAVYLCASSQSPGQGKGNTIYFGEGSWLTVV.

The rearrangement links TRBV6-5 to TRBJ2-3; D ambiguous. From germline, CDR1 is MNHEY and CDR2 SVGAGI. There are 13 residues in the CDR3. The V end was cut by 7 bases, the J end by 2 bases, with 10 bases between. CDR3 nucleotides: TGTGCCAGCACACCGGGTACCACAGATACGCAGTATTTT. Translating it yields CASTPGTTDTQYF.

The chain employs TRBV7-9 and TRBJ1-5, with a possible D match to TRBD1 (6 bases). The CDR3 contains 16 residues. V lost 6 bases to trimming and J lost 7 bases, with 22 bases between them. The germline V gene encodes CDR1 SEHNR and CDR2 FQNEAQ (reference sequence). Written as DNA, the CDR3 is TGTGCCAGCAGTAACAACTTACAGGGAACAGGCCAGCCCCAGCATTTT. Amino acid sequence: CASSNNLQGTGQPQHF.

This rearrangement joins TRBV12-3 or TRBV12-4 to TRBJ1-5; D is undetermined. The CDR3 has 13 amino acids. V lost 3 bases to trimming and J lost 4 bases, with 7 bases between them. The CDR3 nucleotides are TGTGCCAGCAGTTTCTTAGAGAATCAGCCCCAGCATTTT. Translating gives CASSFLENQPQHF.

J is TRBJ2-3 and V is TRBV5-1; 7 bases fit TRBD1. Germline CDR1 reads SGHRS; CDR2 reads YFSETQ. CDR3 length: 14 amino acids. With V trimmed by 5 bases and J by 4 bases, 7 bases remained unmatched. Here the CDR3 DNA reads TGCGCCAGCAGTAAGGGGGCGCGGGCAGATACGCAGTATTTT. Translating it yields CASSKGARADTQYF. Filled out from reference TRBV5-1 and TRBJ2-3, the complete variable domain reads KAGVTQTPRYLIKTRGQQVTLSCSPISGHRSVSWYQQTPGQGLQFLFEYFSETQRNKGNFPGRFSGRQFSNSRSEMNVSTLELGDSALYLCASSKGARADTQYFGPGTRLTVL.

This chain uses TRBV4-1 with TRBJ1-6; a weak D match, TRBD1 (5 bases). Per germline, CDR1 MGHRA and CDR2 YSYEKL. V shed 1 base and J shed 8 bases, with 9 bases lying between them. The CDR3 spans 14 residues. CDR3 coding DNA: TGCGCCAGCAGCCAAGGACAGTCCCATTCACCCCTCCACTTT. Residues: CASSQGQSHSPLHF.

The chain couples TRBV2 to TRBJ2-1; possible D gene TRBD2, 6 bases. This CDR3 has 15 amino acids. Trimming shortened V by 7 bases and J by 4 bases, and 17 bases separated the two germline ends. Germline values: CDR1 SNHLY, CDR2 FYNNEI. The CDR3 sequence is CASTPGTLTYNEQFF. In DNA, the CDR3 is TGTGCCAGCACTCCCGGGACTCTCACATACAATGAGCAGTTCTTC.

The chain joins TRBV18 to TRBJ1-1; tentative D call: TRBD1 (6 bases). The CDR3 extends over 15 amino acids. The V end lost 1 base, the J end lost 4 bases, and 13 bases lay between the germline ends. Germline loops: CDR1 KGHSH, CDR2 LQKENI. In DNA, the CDR3 is TGTGCCAGCTCACCACGCCAGGGGCCGGGCACTGAAGCTTTCTTT. Translated: CASSPRQGPGTEAFF.

The chain uses TRBV6-5 and TRBJ1-1, with D possibly being TRBD1 (5 bases). Germline V gene sequence: CDR1 MNHEY, CDR2 SVGAGI. The CDR3 has 16 amino acids. Trimming left V 2 bases short and J 7 bases short, with 20 bases between. CDR3 nucleotide sequence: TGTGCCAGCAGTTACCACGGAAGGAGGGAGGGGCTTGAAGCTTTCTTT. As protein: CASSYHGRREGLEAFF.

The chain links TRBV7-9 to TRBJ1-3; D unresolved. V shed 11 bases and J shed 0 bases, with 14 bases lying between them. Germline CDR1 reads SEHNR; CDR2 reads FQNEAQ (reference sequence). This CDR3 region has 14 residues. The CDR3 DNA is TGTGCCTACCCTCCGCTTGCCTCTGGAAACACCATATATTTT. It codes for CAYPPLASGNTIYF. The whole variable domain, remainder taken from reference TRBV7-9 and TRBJ1-3, is DTGVSQNPRHKITKRGQNVTFRCDPISEHNRLYWYRQTLGQGPEFLTYFQNEAQLEKSRLLSDRFSAERPKGSFSTLEIQRTEQGDSAMYLCAYPPLASGNTIYFGEGSWLTVV.

This clone was picked up a small number of times. The V gene is TRBV10-2, the J gene TRBJ2-5; D perhaps matches TRBD1 (6 bases). Germline V gene data show CDR1 as WSHSY and CDR2 as SAAADI. V was pared by 3 bases and J by 1 base, with 12 bases between. The CDR3 covers 15 residues. Written as DNA, the CDR3 is TGCGCCAGCAGTGACTCACAGGGTAGCCAAGAGACCCAGTACTTC. Amino acids: CASSDSQGSQETQYF.

The V call is TRBV6-5, the J call TRBJ2-1; D unclear. This CDR3 spans 15 amino acids. V was shortened by 5 bases and J by 3 bases, with 14 bases between the two germline ends. Germline CDR1 is MNHEY and CDR2 is SVGAGI. The CDR3 sequence is CASSTARADYNEQFF. The CDR3 bases are TGTGCCAGCAGTACGGCACGGGCAGACTACAATGAGCAGTTCTTC.

V usage is TRBV27 and J usage is TRBJ1-6; no definite D call. The CDR3 length is 13 residues. Per the germline V gene, CDR1 is MNHEY and CDR2 is SMNVEV (reference sequence). V dropped 7 bases and J dropped 0 bases, with 4 bases sitting between them. CDR3 coding DNA: TGTGCCAGCACCAGCTCCTATAATTCACCCCTCCACTTT. Protein sequence: CASTSSYNSPLHF.

The chain links TRBV4-1 to TRBJ1-2; 11 bases are a match to TRBD1. The V and J ends lost 4 bases and 8 bases, in that order; junction bases with no gene match: 9. The CDR3 length is 15 residues. The germline CDR1 and CDR2 sequences are MGHRA and YSYEKL. The CDR3 protein is CASSLGLDRGQGYTF. In DNA, the CDR3 is TGCGCCAGCAGCCTCGGTTTGGACAGGGGGCAAGGCTACACCTTC.